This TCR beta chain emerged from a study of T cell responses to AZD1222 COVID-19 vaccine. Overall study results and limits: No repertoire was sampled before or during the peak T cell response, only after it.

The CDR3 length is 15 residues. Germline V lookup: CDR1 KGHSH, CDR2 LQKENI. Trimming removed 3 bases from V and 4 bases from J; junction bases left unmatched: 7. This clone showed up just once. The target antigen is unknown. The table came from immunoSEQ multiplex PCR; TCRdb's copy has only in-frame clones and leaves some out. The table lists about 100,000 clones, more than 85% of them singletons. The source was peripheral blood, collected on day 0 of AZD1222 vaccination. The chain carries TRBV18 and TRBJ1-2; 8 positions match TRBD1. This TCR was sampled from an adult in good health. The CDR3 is CASSPSGGESYGYTF. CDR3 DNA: TGTGCCAGCTCACCTTCAGGGGGCGAAAGCTATGGCTACACCTTC.